These 2 T cell receptor beta chains were all obtained from the same sample, sequenced in a study of graft-versus-host responses after intestinal transplantation. The data were produced by immunoSEQ multiplex PCR, yet TCRdb's version contains in-frame clones alone and is incomplete. The sample shows 150,000 or so clones, nearly 95% of them seen only once. These receptors are not linked to any known antigen. The sample was unstimulated CD4+ T cells sorted from spleen or lymph node cells, taken before intestinal transplant. The origin of the receptors is a human donor who received an intestinal transplant.

The chain employs TRBV5-4 and TRBJ2-7; D possibly corresponds to TRBD2 (6 bases). CDR1 is SGHNT, CDR2 YYREEE, per germline (reference sequence). The V end was cut by 0 bases, the J end by 0 bases, with 22 bases between. The CDR3 has 19 amino acids. The CDR3 region is CASSLDPLRLASSSYEQYF. In nucleotides, the CDR3 is TGTGCCAGCAGCTTGGATCCCCTAAGGCTAGCGTCGAGCTCCTACGAGCAGTACTTC. The whole variable domain, filled in from reference TRBV5-4 and TRBJ2-7, reads ETGVTQSPTHLIKTRGQQVTLRCSSQSGHNTVSWYQQALGQGPQFIFQYYREEENGRGNFPPRFSGLQFPNYSSELNVNALELDDSALYLCASSLDPLRLASSSYEQYFGPGTRLTVT.

The chain links TRBV28 to TRBJ2-5; 9 bases are a match to TRBD2. CDR1 is MDHEN, CDR2 SYDVKM, per germline. The CDR3 totals 15 residues. J was trimmed by 5 bases and V by 10 bases; bases with no gene match: 14. The CDR3 DNA reads TGTGCCATCCGTGGGGCTAGCGGGGCCGTGGAGACCCAGTACTTC. This sequence encodes CAIRGASGAVETQYF.